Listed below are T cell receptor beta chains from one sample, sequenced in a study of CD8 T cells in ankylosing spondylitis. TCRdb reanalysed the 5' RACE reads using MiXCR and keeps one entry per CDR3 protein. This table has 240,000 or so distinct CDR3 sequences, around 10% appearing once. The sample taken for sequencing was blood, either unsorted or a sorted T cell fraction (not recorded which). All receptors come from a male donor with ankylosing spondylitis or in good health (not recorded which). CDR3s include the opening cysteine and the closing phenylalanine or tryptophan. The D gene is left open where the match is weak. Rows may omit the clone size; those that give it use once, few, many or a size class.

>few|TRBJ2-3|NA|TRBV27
CAYLSTDTQYF
TGTGCCTATCTCAGCACAGATACGCAGTATTTT
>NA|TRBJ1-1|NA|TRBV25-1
CASEGLRGANTEAFF
TGTGCCAGCGAAGGACTGAGAGGGGCGAACACTGAAGCTTTCTTT
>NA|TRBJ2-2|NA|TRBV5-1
CASSLAWDTGELFF
TGCGCCAGCAGCTTGGCGTGGGACACCGGGGAGCTGTTTTTT
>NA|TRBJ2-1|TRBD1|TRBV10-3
CAISPGTGAHEQFF
TGTGCCATCTCGCCCGGGACAGGGGCACATGAGCAGTTCTTC
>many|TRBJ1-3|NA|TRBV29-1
CSVWDSSGNTIYF
TGCAGCGTTTGGGACTCAAGTGGAAACACCATATATTTT
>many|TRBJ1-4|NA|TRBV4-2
CASSQAAFAGLKGSDEKLFF
TGTGCCAGCAGCCAAGCTGCCTTCGCGGGGCTCAAGGGTAGCGATGAAAAACTGTTTTTT
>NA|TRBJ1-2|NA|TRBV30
CAWAKAGGRYTF
TGTGCCTGGGCGAAGGCAGGAGGGAGATACACCTTC
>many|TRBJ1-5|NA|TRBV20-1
CSARAPEREGQPQHF
TGCAGTGCTAGAGCCCCGGAAAGGGAGGGCCAGCCCCAGCATTTT
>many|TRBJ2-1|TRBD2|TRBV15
CATSIAGQGNEQFF
TGTGCCACCTCCATAGCGGGTCAAGGAAATGAGCAGTTCTTC
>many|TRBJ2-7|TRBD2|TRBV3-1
CASSQAGGTSYEQYF
TGTGCCAGCAGCCAAGCGGGGGGGACCTCCTACGAGCAGTACTTC
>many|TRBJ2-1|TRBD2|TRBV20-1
CSARDPSGGVFF
TGCAGTGCTAGAGATCCTAGCGGGGGGGTATTCTTC
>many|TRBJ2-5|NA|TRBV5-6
CASSFYRRGGETQYF
TGTGCCAGCAGCTTCTACCGAAGAGGCGGAGAGACCCAGTACTTC
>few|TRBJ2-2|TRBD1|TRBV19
CASSIVPGQGAGELFF
TGTGCCAGTAGTATCGTTCCGGGACAGGGTGCCGGGGAGCTGTTTTTT
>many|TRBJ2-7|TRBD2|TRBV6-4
CASSELAGDKQYF
TGTGCCAGCAGTGAACTAGCGGGGGATAAGCAGTACTTC
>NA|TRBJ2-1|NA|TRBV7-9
CASTGPSRGNEQFF
TGTGCCAGCACCGGCCCGTCCCGGGGGAATGAGCAGTTCTTC
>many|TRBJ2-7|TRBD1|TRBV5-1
CASRWTGTGDEQYF
TGCGCCAGCAGATGGACTGGGACAGGGGACGAGCAGTACTTC
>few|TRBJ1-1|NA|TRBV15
CATSMENTEAFF
TGTGCCACGAGCATGGAGAACACTGAAGCTTTCTTT
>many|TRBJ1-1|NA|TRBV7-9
CASSAPSDTEAFF
TGTGCCAGCAGCGCTCCCTCGGACACTGAAGCTTTCTTT
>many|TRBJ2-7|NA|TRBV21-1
CASSKATETYEQYF
TGTGCCAGCAGCAAAGCTACAGAGACCTACGAGCAGTACTTC
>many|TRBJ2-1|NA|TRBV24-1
CATRGETYNEQFF
TGTGCCACCAGGGGGGAAACCTACAATGAGCAGTTCTTC
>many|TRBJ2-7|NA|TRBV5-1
CASSSSDGSYEQYF
TGCGCCAGCAGCTCCTCTGACGGATCCTACGAGCAGTACTTC
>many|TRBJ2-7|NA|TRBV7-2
CASSFSWQQYF
TGTGCCAGCAGCTTCAGTTGGCAGCAGTACTTC
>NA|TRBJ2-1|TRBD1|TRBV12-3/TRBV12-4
CASSYGQGNNEQFF
TGTGCCAGCAGCTACGGACAGGGAAACAATGAGCAGTTCTTC
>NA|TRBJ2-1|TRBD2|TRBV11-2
CASSFEREGNEQFF
TGTGCCAGCAGCTTTGAGCGGGAGGGCAATGAGCAGTTCTTC
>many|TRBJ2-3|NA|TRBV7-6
CASSAGLRTDTQYF
TGTGCCAGCAGCGCCGGACTCCGTACTGATACGCAGTATTTT
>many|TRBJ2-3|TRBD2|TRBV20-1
CSVGTGGTDTQYF
TGCAGCGTAGGAACGGGGGGTACAGATACGCAGTATTTT
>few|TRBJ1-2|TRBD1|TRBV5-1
CASSSGTENYGYTF
TGCGCCAGCAGCTCGGGGACAGAAAACTATGGCTACACCTTC
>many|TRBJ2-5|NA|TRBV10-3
CAISPDIGGYQETQYF
TGTGCCATCAGTCCGGACATAGGGGGGTACCAAGAGACCCAGTACTTC
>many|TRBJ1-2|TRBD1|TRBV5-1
CASSTTPGTGEVGGYTF
TGCGCCAGCAGCACAACTCCCGGGACAGGGGAAGTTGGTGGCTACACCTTC
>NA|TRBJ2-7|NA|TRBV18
CASSHAGFYEQYF
TGTGCCAGCTCTCACGCCGGGTTCTACGAGCAGTACTTC
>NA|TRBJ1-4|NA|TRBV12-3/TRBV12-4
CASSLRRGKLFF
TGTGCCAGCAGTCTCCGACGAGGAAAACTGTTTTTT
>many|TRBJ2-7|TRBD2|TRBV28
CASISLAGAYEQYF
TGTGCCAGCATCTCACTAGCGGGAGCCTACGAGCAGTACTTC
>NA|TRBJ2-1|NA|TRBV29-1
CSATTSSYNEQFF
TGCAGCGCTACGACTAGCTCCTACAATGAGCAGTTCTTC
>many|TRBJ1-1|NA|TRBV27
CASSLPHKNTEAFF
TGTGCCAGCAGTTTACCCCACAAGAACACTGAAGCTTTCTTT
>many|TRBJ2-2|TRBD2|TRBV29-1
CSVGGGGELFF
TGCAGCGTTGGGGGGGGCGGGGAGCTGTTTTTT
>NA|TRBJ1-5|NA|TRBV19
CASSRTENQPQHF
TGTGCCAGTAGCCGGACAGAAAATCAGCCCCAGCATTTT